This T cell receptor (beta chain) derives from a study of PD-L1 blockade in urothelial cancer. For the study at large: Analysis of blood occurred 3 weeks (second dose) and 6 weeks after treatment start. There were a median of approximately 150,000 T cells in blood samples.

Deletions cut 1 base from V and 10 bases from J, with 18 bases between. The germline gives CDR1 LGHNT, CDR2 FRNRAP. There are 15 residues in the CDR3. Regarding time point: pretreatment peripheral blood. TCRdb keeps only in-frame clones here, not all; method: immunoSEQ multiplex PCR. The repertoire holds tens of thousands of clones, with 70% to 90% as singletons. This receptor was taken from a man aged 60-69 years with urothelial cancer. Sequences were derived from PBMCs, sampled around atezolizumab (anti-PD-L1) treatment. This chain connects TRBV12-5 to TRBJ2-3; a possible D gene is TRBD2 (6 bases). CDR3 sequence reads: CASGLELQSSASQYF. The CDR3 DNA sequence: TGTGCTAGTGGTTTGGAACTACAATCTAGCGCCTCGCAGTATTTT. Looking up the rest from reference TRBV12-5 and TRBJ2-3 gives the full variable domain: DARVTQTPRHKVTEMGQEVTMRCQPILGHNTVFWYRQTMMQGLELLAYFRNRAPLDDSGMPKDRFSAEMPDATLATLKIQPSEPRDSAVYFCASGLELQSSASQYFGPGTRLTVL.